The entry below gives a single T cell receptor (beta chain) sequence along with its context. The sample belongs to a study of blood T cell repertoires in COVID-19. From germline, CDR1 is LGHNA and CDR2 YSLEER. V was clipped by 1 base and J by 4 bases; unmatched bases: 8. There are 17 residues in the CDR3. As processed by the authors: From reference gene primer amplification, estimates of nucleated cell counts were derived. Using immunoSEQ multiplex PCR, the repertoire was profiled, and TCRdb retains in-frame clones only, with some absent. V, J and clone size reflect that table, while D and trimming were determined from the DNA. The sample shows approximately 300,000 clones, around 91% of them seen only once.

The V call is TRBV4-3, the J call TRBJ2-1; 9 bases map to TRBD2. The TCR was taken from a woman aged 40 to 50 with COVID-19, enrolled during active disease. The sample taken for sequencing was peripheral blood. The CDR3 loop is CASSQGKLAGHYNEQFF. CDR3 coding DNA: TGCGCCAGCAGCCAAGGAAAGCTAGCGGGACATTACAATGAGCAGTTCTTC.